The source of this TCR beta chain is a study of blood T cells in healthy people across ages. The study's findings and limits: A roughly linear age-dependent decrease characterized TCR beta diversity per million T cells. Unsorted PBMCs blocked a conclusive comparison of naive and antigen-experienced cells.

Peripheral blood, about 10 milliliters per donor, was collected. The table lists this clonotype with a few counts. The antigen is not known. The use of a sample-barcoded 5' primer and a J-beta primer mix characterized a second PCR of about 6 to 12 cycles. Tagging of each cDNA molecule was performed by a template-switch adaptor with 12 random nucleotides. TCRdb reanalysed the 5' RACE reads using MiXCR and keeps one entry per CDR3 protein. Of nearly 1 million distinct CDR3 sequences in the sample, around 54% were seen once. V dropped 4 bases and J dropped 1; count of bases not matched to a gene: 3. Looked up from germline, CDR1 is LGHNA and CDR2 is YSLEER. The CDR3 has 14 residues.

This receptor was taken from a woman in her sixties in good health. The chain recombines TRBV4-3 with TRBJ2-5; the match to TRBD2 covers 7 bases. The source material was blood. The CDR3 is CASSRRLAQETQYF. CDR3 coding DNA: TGCGCCAGCAGCCGAAGACTAGCCCAAGAGACCCAGTACTTC.